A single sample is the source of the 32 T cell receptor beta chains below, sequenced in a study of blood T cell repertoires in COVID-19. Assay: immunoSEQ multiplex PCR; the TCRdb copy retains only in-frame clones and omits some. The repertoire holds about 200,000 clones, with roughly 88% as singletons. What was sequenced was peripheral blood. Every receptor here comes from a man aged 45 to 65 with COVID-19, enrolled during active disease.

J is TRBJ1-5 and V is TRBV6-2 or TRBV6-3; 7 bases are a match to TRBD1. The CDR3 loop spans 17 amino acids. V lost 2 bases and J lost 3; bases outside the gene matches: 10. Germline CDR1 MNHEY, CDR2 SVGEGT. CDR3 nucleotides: TGTGCCAGCAGTTACATCCCGATGACAGGGCTCAATCAGCCCCAGCATTTT. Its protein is CASSYIPMTGLNQPQHF.

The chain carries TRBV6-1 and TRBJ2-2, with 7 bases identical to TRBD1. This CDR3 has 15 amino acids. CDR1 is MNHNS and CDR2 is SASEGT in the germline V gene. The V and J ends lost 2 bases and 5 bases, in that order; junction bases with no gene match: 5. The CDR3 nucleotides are TGTGCCAGCAGTGAAAGGACAGGTGGGACCGGGGAGCTGTTTTTT. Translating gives CASSERTGGTGELFF.

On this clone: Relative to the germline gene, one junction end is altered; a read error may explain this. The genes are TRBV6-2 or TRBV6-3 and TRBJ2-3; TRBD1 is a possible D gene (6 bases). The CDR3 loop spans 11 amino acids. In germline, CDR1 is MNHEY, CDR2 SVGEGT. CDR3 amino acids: CASSWGPPLEF. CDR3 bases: TGTGCCAGCAGTTGGGGGCCGCCCTTGGAATTT.

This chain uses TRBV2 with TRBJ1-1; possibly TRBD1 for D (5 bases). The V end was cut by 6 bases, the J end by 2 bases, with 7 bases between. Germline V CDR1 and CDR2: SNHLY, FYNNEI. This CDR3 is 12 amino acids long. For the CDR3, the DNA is TGTGCCAGCAGACAGGATAACACTGAAGCTTTCTTT. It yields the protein CASRQDNTEAFF.

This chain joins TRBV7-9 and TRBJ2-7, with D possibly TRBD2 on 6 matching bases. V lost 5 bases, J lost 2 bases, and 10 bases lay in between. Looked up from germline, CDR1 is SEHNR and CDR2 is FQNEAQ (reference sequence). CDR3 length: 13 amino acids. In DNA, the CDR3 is TGTGCCAGCAGCCGGGACTCCACCTACGAGCAGTACTTC. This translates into CASSRDSTYEQYF.

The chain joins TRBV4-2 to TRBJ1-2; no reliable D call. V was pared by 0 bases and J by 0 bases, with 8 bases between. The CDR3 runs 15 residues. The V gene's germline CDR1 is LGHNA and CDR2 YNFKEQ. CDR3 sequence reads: CASSQDTYSNYGYTF. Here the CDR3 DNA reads TGTGCCAGCAGCCAAGATACATATTCTAACTATGGCTACACCTTC.

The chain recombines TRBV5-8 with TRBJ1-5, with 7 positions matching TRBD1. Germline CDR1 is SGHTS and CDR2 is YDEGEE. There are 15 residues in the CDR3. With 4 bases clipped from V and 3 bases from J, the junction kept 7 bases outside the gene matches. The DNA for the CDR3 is TGTGCCAGCAGCCCCGGACAGGACAACAATCAGCCCCAGCATTTT. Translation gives CASSPGQDNNQPQHF.

For the CDR3, the DNA is TGTGCCAGCAGCCAAGAGGGGAGCTTAGATCGGCCCCAGCATTTT. Its translation is CASSQEGSLDRPQHF. This chain connects TRBV4-2 to TRBJ1-5; D uncertain. Germline V gene lookup returns CDR1 LGHNA and CDR2 YNFKEQ. V dropped 0 bases and J dropped 9 bases, with 15 bases sitting between them. The CDR3 consists of 15 residues.

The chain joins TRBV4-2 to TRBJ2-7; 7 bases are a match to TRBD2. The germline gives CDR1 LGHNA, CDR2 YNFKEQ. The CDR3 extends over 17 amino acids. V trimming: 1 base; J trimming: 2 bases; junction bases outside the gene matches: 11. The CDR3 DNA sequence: TGTGCCAGCAGCCAAGGAGTTATGGGGGGACTAACCTACGAGCAGTACTTC. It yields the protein CASSQGVMGGLTYEQYF.

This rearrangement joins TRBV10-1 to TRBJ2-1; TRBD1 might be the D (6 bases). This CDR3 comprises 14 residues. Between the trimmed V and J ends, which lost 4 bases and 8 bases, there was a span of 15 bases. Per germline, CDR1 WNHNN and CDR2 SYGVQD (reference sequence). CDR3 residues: CASSGPGEIDEQFF. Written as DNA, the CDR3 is TGCGCCAGCAGTGGGCCAGGGGAGATCGATGAGCAGTTCTTC.

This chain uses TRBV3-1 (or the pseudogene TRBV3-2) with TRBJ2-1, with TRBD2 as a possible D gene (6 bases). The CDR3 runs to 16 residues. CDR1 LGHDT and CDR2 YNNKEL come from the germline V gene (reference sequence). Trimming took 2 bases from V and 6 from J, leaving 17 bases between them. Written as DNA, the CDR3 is TGTGCCAGCAGCCAACGGGCGGGGACGGAACTCAATGAGCAGTTCTTC. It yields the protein CASSQRAGTELNEQFF.

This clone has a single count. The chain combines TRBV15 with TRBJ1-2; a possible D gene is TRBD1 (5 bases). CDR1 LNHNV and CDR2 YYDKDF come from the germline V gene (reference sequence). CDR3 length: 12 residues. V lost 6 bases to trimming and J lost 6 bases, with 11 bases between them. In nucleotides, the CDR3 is TGTGCCACCAGTCAGGGAATCGATGGCTACACCTTC. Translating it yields CATSQGIDGYTF.

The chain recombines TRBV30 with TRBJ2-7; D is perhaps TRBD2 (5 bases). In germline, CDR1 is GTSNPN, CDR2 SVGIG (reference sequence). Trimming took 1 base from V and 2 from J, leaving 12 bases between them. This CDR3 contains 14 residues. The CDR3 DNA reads TGTGCCTGGAGTGGCCCCGGGAATACCTACGAGCAGTACTTC. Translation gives CAWSGPGNTYEQYF. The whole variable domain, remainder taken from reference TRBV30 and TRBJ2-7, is SQTIHQWPATLVQPVGSPLSLECTVEGTSNPNLYWYRQAAGRGLQLLFYSVGIGQISSEVPQNLSASRPQDRQFILSSKKLLLSDSGFYLCAWSGPGNTYEQYFGPGTRLTVT.

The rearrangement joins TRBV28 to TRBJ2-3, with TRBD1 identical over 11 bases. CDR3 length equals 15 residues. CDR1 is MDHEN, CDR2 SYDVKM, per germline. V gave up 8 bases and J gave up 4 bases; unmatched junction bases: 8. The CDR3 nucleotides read TGTGCCAGCCACTTCGGGGGACAGGGGGCAGATACGCAGTATTTT. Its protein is CASHFGGQGADTQYF.

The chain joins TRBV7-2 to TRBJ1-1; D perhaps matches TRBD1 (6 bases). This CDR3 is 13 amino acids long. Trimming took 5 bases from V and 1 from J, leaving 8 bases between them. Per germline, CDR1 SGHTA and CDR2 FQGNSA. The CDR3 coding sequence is TGTGCCAGCAGCCGACAGGAGAACACTGAAGCTTTCTTT. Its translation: CASSRQENTEAFF.

In DNA form, the CDR3 reads TGTGCCAGCAGTTACCTACCCGGGGGCGGGGAGCTGTTTTTT. This gives the protein CASSYLPGGGELFF. The chain links TRBV6-2 or TRBV6-3 to TRBJ2-2, with D possibly matching TRBD2 (6 bases). This CDR3 is 14 amino acids long. V was cut by 2 bases and J by 7 bases, with 11 bases left in between. Germline V gives CDR1 MNHEY, CDR2 SVGEGT.

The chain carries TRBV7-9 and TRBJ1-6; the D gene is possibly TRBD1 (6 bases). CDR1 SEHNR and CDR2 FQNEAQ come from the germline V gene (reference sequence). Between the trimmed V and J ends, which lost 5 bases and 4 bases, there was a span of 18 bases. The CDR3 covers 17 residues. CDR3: CASSPLSGTSYNSPLHF. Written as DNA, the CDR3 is TGTGCCAGCAGCCCCTTATCCGGGACATCTTATAATTCACCCCTCCACTTT. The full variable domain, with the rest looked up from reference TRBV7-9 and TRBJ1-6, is DTGVSQNPRHKITKRGQNVTFRCDPISEHNRLYWYRQTLGQGPEFLTYFQNEAQLEKSRLLSDRFSAERPKGSFSTLEIQRTEQGDSAMYLCASSPLSGTSYNSPLHFGNGTRLTVT.

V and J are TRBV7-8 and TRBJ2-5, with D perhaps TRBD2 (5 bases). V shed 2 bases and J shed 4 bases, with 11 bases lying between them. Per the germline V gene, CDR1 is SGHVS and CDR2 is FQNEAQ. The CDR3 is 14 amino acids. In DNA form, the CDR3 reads TGTGCCAGCAGCTTACTAGCCCTGGGAGAGACCCAGTACTTC. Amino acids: CASSLLALGETQYF.

CDR3 in DNA: TGTGCCAGCAGGCGACAGACCTACGAGCAGTACTTC. This sequence encodes CASRRQTYEQYF. This chain uses TRBV6-5 with TRBJ2-7, with D maybe TRBD1 (5 bases). Per germline, CDR1 MNHEY and CDR2 SVGAGI. V gave up 6 bases and J gave up 2 bases, with 8 bases separating them. CDR3 length equals 12 residues.

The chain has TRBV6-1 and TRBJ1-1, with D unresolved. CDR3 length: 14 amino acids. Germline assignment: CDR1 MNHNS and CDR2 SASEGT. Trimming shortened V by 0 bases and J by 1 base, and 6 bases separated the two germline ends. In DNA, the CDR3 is TGTGCCAGCAGTGAAGCCCACGGGAACACTGAAGCTTTCTTT. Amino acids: CASSEAHGNTEAFF.

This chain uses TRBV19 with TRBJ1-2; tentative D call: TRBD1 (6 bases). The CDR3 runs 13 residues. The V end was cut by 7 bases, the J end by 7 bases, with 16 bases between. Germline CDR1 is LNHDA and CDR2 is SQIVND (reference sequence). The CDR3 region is CASTSTGTFGYTF. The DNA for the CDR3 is TGTGCCAGTACCTCCACAGGGACGTTTGGCTACACCTTC.

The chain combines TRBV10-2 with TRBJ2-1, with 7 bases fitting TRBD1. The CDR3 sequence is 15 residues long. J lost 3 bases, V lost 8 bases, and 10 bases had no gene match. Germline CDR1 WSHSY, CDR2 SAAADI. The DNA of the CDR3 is TGCGCCAGCGGCGCCGGGACAGTGGGCTACAATGAGCAGTTCTTC. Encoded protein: CASGAGTVGYNEQFF.

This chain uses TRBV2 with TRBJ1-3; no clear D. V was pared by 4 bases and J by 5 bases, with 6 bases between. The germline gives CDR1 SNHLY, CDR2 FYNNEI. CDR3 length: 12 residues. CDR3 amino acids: CASSVTRNTIYF. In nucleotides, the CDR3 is TGTGCCAGCAGTGTAACTCGAAACACCATATATTTT.

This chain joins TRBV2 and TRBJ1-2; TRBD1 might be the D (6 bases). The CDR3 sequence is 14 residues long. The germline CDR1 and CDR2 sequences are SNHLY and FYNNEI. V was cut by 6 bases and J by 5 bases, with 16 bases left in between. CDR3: CASRGRDTVYGYTF. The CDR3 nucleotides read TGTGCCAGCAGGGGCCGGGACACCGTATATGGCTACACCTTC.

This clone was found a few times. The DNA for the CDR3 is TGTGCCAGCAGCGAGAGAGGGGGCTACACCGGGGAGCTGTTTTTT. It translates to CASSERGGYTGELFF. V is TRBV7-8 and J is TRBJ2-2; 7 bases fit TRBD1. The CDR3 is 15 residues long. J lost 3 bases, V lost 5 bases, and 6 bases had no gene match. Looked up from germline, CDR1 is SGHVS and CDR2 is FQNEAQ.

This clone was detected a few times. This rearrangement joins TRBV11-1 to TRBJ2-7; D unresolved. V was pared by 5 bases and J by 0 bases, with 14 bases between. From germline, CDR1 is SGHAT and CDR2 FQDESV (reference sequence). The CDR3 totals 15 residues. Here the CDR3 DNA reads TGTGCCAGCAGCCCTGGGCCGACCAGCTCCTACGAGCAGTACTTC. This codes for CASSPGPTSSYEQYF.

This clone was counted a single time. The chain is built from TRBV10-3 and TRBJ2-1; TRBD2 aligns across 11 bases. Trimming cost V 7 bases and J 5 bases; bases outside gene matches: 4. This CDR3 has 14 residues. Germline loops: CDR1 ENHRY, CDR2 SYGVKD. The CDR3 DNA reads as TGTGCCATCAAAATAGCGGGAGGGGACAATGAGCAGTTCTTC. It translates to CAIKIAGGDNEQFF.

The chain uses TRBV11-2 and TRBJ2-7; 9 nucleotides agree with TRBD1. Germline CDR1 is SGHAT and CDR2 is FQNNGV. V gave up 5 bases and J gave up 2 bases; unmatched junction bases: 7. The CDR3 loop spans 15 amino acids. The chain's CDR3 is CASSTGTGSPYEQYF. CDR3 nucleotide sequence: TGTGCCAGCAGCACCGGGACAGGGAGCCCCTACGAGCAGTACTTC. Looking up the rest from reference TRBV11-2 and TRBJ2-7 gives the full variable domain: EAGVAQSPRYKIIEKRQSVAFWCNPISGHATLYWYQQILGQGPKLLIQFQNNGVVDDSQLPKDRFSAERLKGVDSTLKIQPAKLEDSAVYLCASSTGTGSPYEQYFGPGTRLTVT.

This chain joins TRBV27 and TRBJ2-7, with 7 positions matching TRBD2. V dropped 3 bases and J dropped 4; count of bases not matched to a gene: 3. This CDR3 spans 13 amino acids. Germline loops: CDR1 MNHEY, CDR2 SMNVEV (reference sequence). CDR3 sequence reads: CASSLALAYEQYF. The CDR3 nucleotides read TGTGCCAGCAGTTTGGCACTAGCGTACGAGCAGTACTTC.

CDR3: CASSSGQPNTEAFF. CDR3 DNA sequence: TGTGCCAGCAGCTCGGGACAGCCGAACACTGAAGCTTTCTTT. V gene TRBV6-5 combines with J gene TRBJ1-1; 7 bases agree with TRBD1. This CDR3 region has 14 residues. Germline V gene sequence: CDR1 MNHEY, CDR2 SVGAGI. The trim removed 6 bases at V and 1 base at J, leaving 5 bases unmatched.

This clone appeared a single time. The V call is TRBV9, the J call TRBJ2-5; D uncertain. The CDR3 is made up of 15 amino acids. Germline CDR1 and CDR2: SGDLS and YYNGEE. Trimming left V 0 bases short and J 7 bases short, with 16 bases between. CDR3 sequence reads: CASSVGVARGVTQYF. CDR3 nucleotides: TGTGCCAGCAGCGTAGGGGTTGCCCGCGGTGTGACCCAGTACTTC.

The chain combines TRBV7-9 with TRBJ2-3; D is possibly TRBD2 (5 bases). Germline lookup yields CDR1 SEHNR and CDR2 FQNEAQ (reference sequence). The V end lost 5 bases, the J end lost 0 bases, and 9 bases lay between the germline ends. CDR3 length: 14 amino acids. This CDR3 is CASSPGISTDTQYF. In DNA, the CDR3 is TGTGCCAGCAGCCCCGGGATTAGCACAGATACGCAGTATTTT.